The text below deals with one TCR beta chain. Antigen: not known. The sample belongs to a study of T cell responses to AZD1222 COVID-19 vaccine. CDR3 length equals 13 residues. V lost 5 bases to trimming and J lost 4 bases, with 11 bases between them. Germline V gives CDR1 SEHNR, CDR2 FQNEAQ (reference sequence). Study-level points and caveats: Epitopes outside B.1.351 and B.1.1.7 mutated regions reportedly drew nearly half of spike TCRs. The donor group comprised mostly white British people and more females; the analysis possibly underestimated clonal diversity. The study sampled repertoires only after the peak T cell response.

The repertoire was sequenced with immunoSEQ multiplex PCR; TCRdb's copy has only in-frame clones and lacks some. The sample carries roughly 120,000 clones, more than 70% recorded once. Here the sequenced sample was peripheral blood, taken 28 days after the second AZD1222 dose. The origin of this receptor is an adult who received the AZD1222 COVID-19 vaccine. The chain links TRBV7-9 to TRBJ1-1; possibly TRBD1 for D (5 bases). CDR3: CASSPPGGTEAFF. In DNA form, the CDR3 reads TGTGCCAGCAGCCCCCCCGGGGGCACTGAAGCTTTCTTT.